The source of this T cell receptor beta chain is a study of T cell clones after liver transplantation. As for the study in general: Subjects received no induction therapy and standard immunosuppression until randomization at 12-24 months post-transplant.

This table comes from immunoSEQ multiplex PCR, and its TCRdb copy is limited to in-frame clones, with some not included. The repertoire holds about 76,000 clones, with 70% to 90% as singletons. J lost 1 base, V lost 3 bases, and 14 bases had no gene match. Germline V gene lookup returns CDR1 SGHVS and CDR2 FQNEAQ. The CDR3 has 18 residues. The sequence was obtained from a human patient who received a liver transplant. Some T cells may possibly be graft donor cells. This specimen consisted of CD4+ T cells from blood, obtained at the 22-month timepoint. The V call is TRBV7-8, the J call TRBJ1-2; 7 positions agree with TRBD1. The CDR3 DNA is TGTGCCAGCAGCTTCACCTACCGGGACAGAGTTTTTAACTATGGCTACACCTTC. Translating gives CASSFTYRDRVFNYGYTF.